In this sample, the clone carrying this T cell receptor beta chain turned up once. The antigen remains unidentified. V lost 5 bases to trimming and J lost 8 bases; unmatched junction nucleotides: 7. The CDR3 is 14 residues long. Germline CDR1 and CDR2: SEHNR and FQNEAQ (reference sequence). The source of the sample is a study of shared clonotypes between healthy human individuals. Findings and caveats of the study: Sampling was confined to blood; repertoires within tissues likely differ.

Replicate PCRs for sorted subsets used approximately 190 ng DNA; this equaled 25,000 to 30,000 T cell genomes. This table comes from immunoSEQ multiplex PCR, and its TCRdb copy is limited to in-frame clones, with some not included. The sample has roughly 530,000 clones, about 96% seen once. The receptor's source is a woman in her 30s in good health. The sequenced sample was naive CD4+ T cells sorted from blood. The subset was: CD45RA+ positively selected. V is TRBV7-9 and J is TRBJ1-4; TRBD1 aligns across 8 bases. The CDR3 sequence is CASSLTGTGEKLFF. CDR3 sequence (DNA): TGTGCCAGCAGCCTCACGGGGACAGGAGAAAAACTGTTTTTT. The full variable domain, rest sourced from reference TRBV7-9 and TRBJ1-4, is DTGVSQNPRHKITKRGQNVTFRCDPISEHNRLYWYRQTLGQGPEFLTYFQNEAQLEKSRLLSDRFSAERPKGSFSTLEIQRTEQGDSAMYLCASSLTGTGEKLFFGSGTQLSVL.